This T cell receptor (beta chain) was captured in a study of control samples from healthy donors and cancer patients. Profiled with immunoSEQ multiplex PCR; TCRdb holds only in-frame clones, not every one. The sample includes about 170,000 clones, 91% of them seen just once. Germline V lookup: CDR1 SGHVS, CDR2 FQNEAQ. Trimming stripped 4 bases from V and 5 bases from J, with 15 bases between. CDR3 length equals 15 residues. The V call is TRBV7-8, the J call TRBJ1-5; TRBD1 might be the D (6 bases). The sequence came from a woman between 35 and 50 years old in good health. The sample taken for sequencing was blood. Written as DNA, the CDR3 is TGTGCCAGCAGCTCCCCACAGGGAGGGTATCAGCCCCAGCATTTT. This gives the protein CASSSPQGGYQPQHF.